The following is a TCR beta chain sequence with its context. This CDR3 region has 15 residues. Trimming cost V 3 bases and J 6 bases; bases outside gene matches: 2. Germline V gives CDR1 WSHSY, CDR2 SAAADI. Original analysis: Reference gene primer amplification gave estimated nucleated cell counts. Only in-frame clones appear in the TCRdb table, and some are missing; sequencing was by immunoSEQ multiplex PCR. That table supplies the V and J calls and clone size; D and trimming were determined from the DNA. The data hold under 500,000 clones, with 80% to 90% observed a single time. This record belongs to a study of blood T cell repertoires in COVID-19. Study overall: T cells, B-cell-depleted T cells, or PBMCs provided the cDNA or gDNA that served as material.

The V call is TRBV10-2, the J call TRBJ2-1; 13 positions agree with TRBD2. This sequence was found in a woman aged 30 to 39 with acute or convalescent COVID-19. Sequenced sample: peripheral blood. CDR3 protein: CASSERLAGGNEQFF. The CDR3 DNA reads TGCGCCAGCAGTGAAAGACTAGCGGGGGGCAATGAGCAGTTCTTC.